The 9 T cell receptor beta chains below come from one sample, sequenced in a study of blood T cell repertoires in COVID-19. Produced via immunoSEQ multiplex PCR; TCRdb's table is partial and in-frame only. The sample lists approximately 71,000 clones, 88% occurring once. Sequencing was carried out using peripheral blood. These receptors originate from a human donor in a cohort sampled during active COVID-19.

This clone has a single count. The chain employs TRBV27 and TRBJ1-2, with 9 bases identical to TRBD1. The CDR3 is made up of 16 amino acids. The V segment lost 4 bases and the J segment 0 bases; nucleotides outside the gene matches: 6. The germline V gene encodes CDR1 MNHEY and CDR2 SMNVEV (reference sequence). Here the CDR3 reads CASSSSRTGANYGYTF. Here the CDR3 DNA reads TGTGCCAGCAGTTCCTCCCGGACAGGGGCTAACTATGGCTACACCTTC.

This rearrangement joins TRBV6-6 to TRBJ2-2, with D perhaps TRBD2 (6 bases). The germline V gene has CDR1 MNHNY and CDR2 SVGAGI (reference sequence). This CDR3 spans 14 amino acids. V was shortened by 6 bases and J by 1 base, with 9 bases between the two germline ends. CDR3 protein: CASRFGGNTGELFF. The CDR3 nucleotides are TGTGCCAGCAGATTCGGGGGGAACACCGGGGAGCTGTTTTTT.

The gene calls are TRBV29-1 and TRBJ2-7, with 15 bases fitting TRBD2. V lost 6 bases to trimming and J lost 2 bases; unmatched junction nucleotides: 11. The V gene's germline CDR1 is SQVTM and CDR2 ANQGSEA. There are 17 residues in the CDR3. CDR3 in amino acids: CSVSPGLAGGRTYEQYF. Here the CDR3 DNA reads TGCAGCGTATCGCCGGGACTAGCGGGAGGACGGACCTACGAGCAGTACTTC.

CDR3 loop: CASSLGGTVVGYTF. Written as DNA, the CDR3 is TGTGCCAGCAGCTTAGGTGGGACAGTAGTTGGCTACACCTTC. This chain connects TRBV7-8 to TRBJ1-2; 7 positions agree with TRBD1. Germline V lookup: CDR1 SGHVS, CDR2 FQNEAQ. CDR3 size: 14 residues. The junction had 6 bases not matched to a gene; V was cut back by 1 base and J by 7 bases.

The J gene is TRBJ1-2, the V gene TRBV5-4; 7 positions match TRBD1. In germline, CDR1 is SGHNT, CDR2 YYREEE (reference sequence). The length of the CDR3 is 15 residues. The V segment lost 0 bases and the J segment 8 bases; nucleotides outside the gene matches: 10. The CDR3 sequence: CASSLAVKGAGGYTF. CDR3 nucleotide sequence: TGTGCCAGCAGCTTGGCGGTGAAGGGGGCGGGAGGCTACACCTTC.

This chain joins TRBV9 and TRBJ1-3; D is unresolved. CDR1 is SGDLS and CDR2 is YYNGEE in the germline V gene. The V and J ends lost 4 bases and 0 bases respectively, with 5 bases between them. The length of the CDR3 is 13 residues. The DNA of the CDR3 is TGTGCCAGCAGCCGGGACTCTGGAAACACCATATATTTT. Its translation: CASSRDSGNTIYF. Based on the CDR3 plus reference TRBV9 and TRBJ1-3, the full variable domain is DSGVTQTPKHLITATGQRVTLRCSPRSGDLSVYWYQQSLDQGLQFLIQYYNGEERAKGNILERFSAQQFPDLHSELNLSSLELGDSALYFCASSRDSGNTIYFGEGSWLTVV.

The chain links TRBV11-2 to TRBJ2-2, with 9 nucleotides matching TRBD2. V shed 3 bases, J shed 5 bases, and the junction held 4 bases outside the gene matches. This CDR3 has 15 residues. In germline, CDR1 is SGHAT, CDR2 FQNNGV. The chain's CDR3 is CASSFGLAGTGELFF. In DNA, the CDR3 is TGTGCCAGCAGCTTCGGGCTAGCGGGGACCGGGGAGCTGTTTTTT.

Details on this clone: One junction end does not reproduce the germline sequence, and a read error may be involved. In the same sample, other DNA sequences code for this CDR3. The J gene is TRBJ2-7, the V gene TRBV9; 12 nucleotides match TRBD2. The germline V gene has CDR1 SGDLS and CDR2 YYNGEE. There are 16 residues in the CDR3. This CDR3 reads CASSASGLAGRYEQYF. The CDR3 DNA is TGTGCCAGCAGCGCCTCCGGACTAGCGGGAAGGTACGAGCAGTACTTT.

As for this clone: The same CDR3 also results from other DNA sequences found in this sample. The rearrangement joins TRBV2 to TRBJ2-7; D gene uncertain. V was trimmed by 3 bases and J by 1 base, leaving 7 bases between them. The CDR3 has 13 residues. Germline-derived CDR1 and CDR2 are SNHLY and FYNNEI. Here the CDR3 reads CASSEARSYEQYF. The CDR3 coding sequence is TGTGCCAGCAGTGAGGCCAGATCCTACGAGCAGTACTTC.